What follows is one T cell receptor (beta chain) and its context. The CDR3 extends over 15 amino acids. V was cut by 3 bases and J by 0 bases, with 9 bases left in between. CDR1 is LNHDA, CDR2 SQIVND, per germline (reference sequence). Per the original methods: From reference gene primer amplification, estimates of nucleated cell counts were derived. TCRdb keeps only in-frame clones here, not all; method: immunoSEQ multiplex PCR. V and J calls plus clone size are reproduced from that table; the DNA served to infer D and trimming. The table includes around 97,000 clones, roughly 87% detected once. The entry originates in a study of blood T cell repertoires in COVID-19.

The sequencing sample was made of peripheral blood. The receptor comes from a man aged 50 or older in a cohort sampled during active COVID-19. The rearrangement joins TRBV19 to TRBJ1-5; tentative D call: TRBD1 (5 bases). DNA of the CDR3: TGTGCCAGTAGTATCATAGGGGATAGCAATCAGCCCCAGCATTTT. This gives the protein CASSIIGDSNQPQHF.